Listed here are 28 T cell receptor beta chains from one sample, sequenced in a study of blood T cells in healthy people across ages. A second PCR, run for about 6 to 11 cycles, used a sample-barcoded 5' primer plus a J-beta primer mix. TCRdb re-analysed the 5' RACE reads in MiXCR, keeping a single row per CDR3 protein. This table holds about a million distinct CDR3 sequences, roughly half found once. Input material: blood. The receptor source for this set is a woman aged 55 to 70 in good health.

The rearrangement uses TRBV10-3 and TRBJ2-3; 9 nucleotides line up with TRBD1. Germline CDR1 reads ENHRY; CDR2 reads SYGVKD. The CDR3 consists of 12 residues. V lost 6 bases to trimming and J lost 5 bases; unmatched junction nucleotides: 0. CDR3 nucleotides: TGTGCCATCAGGGGACAGGGAGATACGCAGTATTTT. The encoded protein is CAIRGQGDTQYF.

This chain connects TRBV6-5 to TRBJ1-1; TRBD1 is a possible D gene (6 bases). Germline V gene data show CDR1 as MNHEY and CDR2 as SVGAGI. The V gene lost 7 bases and the J gene lost 0 bases, with 12 bases spanning the gap. The CDR3 has 14 residues. CDR3 bases: TGTGCCAGCAACCCGACAGGAATGAACACTGAAGCTTTCTTT. It encodes CASNPTGMNTEAFF.

A note on this clonotype: One end of the junction varies from germline; a read error may be responsible. The V call is TRBV30, the J call TRBJ2-5, with 8 bases matching TRBD2. This CDR3 contains 15 residues. Germline CDR1 is GTSNPN and CDR2 is SVGIG (reference sequence). As DNA, the CDR3 is TGCTACTTTTGGACGGGAGGGCCTCAGGCGGTGACCCAGTACTTC. It encodes CYFWTGGPQAVTQYF.

The chain is built from TRBV3-1 and TRBJ2-1, with no clear D. Germline CDR1 reads LGHDT; CDR2 reads YNNKEL (reference sequence). V shed 1 base and J shed 5 bases, with 9 bases lying between them. This CDR3 has 14 residues. CDR3 protein: CASSQASSNNEQFF. CDR3 nucleotides: TGTGCCAGCAGCCAAGCATCATCCAACAATGAGCAGTTCTTC.

CDR3 protein: CASSGYRDRGDHEQYF. The CDR3 DNA sequence: TGTGCCAGCAGCGGCTACCGGGACAGGGGCGACCACGAGCAGTACTTC. The V and J genes are TRBV28 and TRBJ2-4; 10 bases map to TRBD1. Matching the DNA end better, TRBJ2-7 makes the J call doubtful. Per the germline V gene, CDR1 is MDHEN and CDR2 is SYDVKM. CDR3 length equals 16 residues.

This sequence joins TRBV3-1 and TRBJ1-1, with D possibly matching TRBD1 (6 bases). CDR3 length equals 14 residues. Germline lookup yields CDR1 LGHDT and CDR2 YNNKEL (reference sequence). Trimming removed 5 bases from V and 6 bases from J, with 16 bases in between. The CDR3 is CASSSTRGGSEAFF. CDR3 nucleotides: TGTGCCAGCAGCTCGACCAGGGGAGGGTCTGAAGCTTTCTTT. Supplemented by reference TRBV3-1 and TRBJ1-1, the full variable domain reads DTAVSQTPKYLVTQMGNDKSIKCEQNLGHDTMYWYKQDSKKFLKIMFSYNNKELIINETVPNRFSPKSPDKAHLNLHINSLELGDSAVYFCASSSTRGGSEAFFGQGTRLTVV.

This clonotype has a count of ten or more. V is TRBV5-1 and J is TRBJ2-7; D might be TRBD1 (6 bases). Germline values: CDR1 SGHRS, CDR2 YFSETQ. The CDR3 is 14 residues long. The V gene lost 2 bases and the J gene lost 5 bases, with 14 bases spanning the gap. CDR3 protein: CASSLTGILDEQYF. The DNA for the CDR3 is TGCGCCAGCAGCTTAACAGGGATTCTCGACGAGCAGTACTTC.

The chain has TRBV30 and TRBJ2-1; TRBD1 matches at 11 bases. There are 15 residues in the CDR3. CDR1 GTSNPN and CDR2 SVGIG come from the germline V gene (reference sequence). Trimming removed 0 bases from V and 4 bases from J; junction bases left unmatched: 2. The CDR3 DNA follows: TGTGCCTGGAGTGTAGGACAGGGGGCTTACAATGAGCAGTTCTTC. Amino acids: CAWSVGQGAYNEQFF.

The chain carries TRBV4-3 and TRBJ2-1, with TRBD2 matching over 10 bases. The ends lost 0 bases at V and 9 bases at J; junction bases unmatched: 11. Germline CDR1 is LGHNA and CDR2 is YSLEER. This CDR3 is built from 17 residues. CDR3 nucleotides: TGCGCCAGCAGCCAAGAAAAGGCTAGCGGGAGACCGGGTGAGCAGTTCTTC. Translation: CASSQEKASGRPGEQFF.

This chain links TRBV3-1 with TRBJ1-6, with 7 bases that match TRBD1. The CDR3 is made up of 13 amino acids. With V trimmed by 6 bases and J by 10 bases, 6 bases remained unmatched. Per the germline V gene, CDR1 is LGHDT and CDR2 is YNNKEL (reference sequence). CDR3 coding DNA: TGTGCCAGCAGGTCGGACAGGTCGTCACCCCTCCACTTT. Amino acids: CASRSDRSSPLHF.

The CDR3 nucleotides read TGTGCCAGCAGTGAACAGGGACACAATTCACCCCTCCACTTT. Translating gives CASSEQGHNSPLHF. The rearrangement joins TRBV2 to TRBJ1-6; possibly TRBD1 for D (6 bases). V lost 2 bases to trimming and J lost 7 bases, with 9 bases between them. The CDR3 contains 14 residues. Germline V gene data show CDR1 as SNHLY and CDR2 as FYNNEI.

A remark on this clonotype: This may be a read error: a much more frequent sequence differs by one nucleotide. The chain carries TRBV5-1 and TRBJ1-2; possibly TRBD1 for D (6 bases). This CDR3 has 14 amino acids. Germline V gene data show CDR1 as SGHRS and CDR2 as YFSETQ. Trimming left V 2 bases short and J 5 bases short, with 13 bases between. The CDR3 coding sequence is TGCGCCAGCAGCTTACAGGGATTCGAATATGGCTACACCTTC. Protein: CASSLQGFEYGYTF.

This clonotype was counted a few times. The junction does not match germline at one end; this may be a read error. V is TRBV6-5 and J is TRBJ2-3; D perhaps matches TRBD2 (9 bases). The CDR3 covers 16 residues. Germline lookup yields CDR1 MNHEY and CDR2 SVGAGI. CDR3 sequence (DNA): TGTGCCAGCAGTTACGCCCAGGCGGGAGGGACAGGTACGCAGTATTTT. The encoded protein is CASSYAQAGGTGTQYF.

In this sample, this clonotype turned up a few times. The rearrangement uses TRBV3-1 and TRBJ2-7; 8 bases are a match to TRBD2. The V and J ends lost 8 bases and 6 bases, in that order; junction bases with no gene match: 9. Per the germline V gene, CDR1 is LGHDT and CDR2 is YNNKEL (reference sequence). The CDR3 extends over 13 amino acids. CDR3 residues: CASGPTTSGEQYF. The DNA of the CDR3 is TGTGCCAGCGGTCCTACTACTAGCGGCGAGCAGTACTTC.

This clonotype occurred a few times. The chain couples TRBV7-8 to TRBJ1-1, with unresolved D. The CDR3 is made up of 13 amino acids. CDR1 and CDR2 (germline): SGHVS, FQNEAQ. V gave up 6 bases and J gave up 0 bases, with 8 bases separating them. The chain's CDR3 is CASRPGMNTEAFF. The CDR3 nucleotides read TGTGCCAGCAGGCCGGGGATGAACACTGAAGCTTTCTTT.

In DNA form, the CDR3 reads TGTGCCAGCAACCTCACCGGGACACCGTACCAAGAGACCCAGTACTTC. Residues: CASNLTGTPYQETQYF. This sequence joins TRBV11-2 and TRBJ2-5, with a weak D call TRBD1 (6 bases). V shed 7 bases and J shed 0 bases, with 18 bases lying between them. The germline CDR1 and CDR2 sequences are SGHAT and FQNNGV. The CDR3 is 16 residues long.

The chain employs TRBV7-8 and TRBJ1-2; possibly TRBD1 for D (6 bases). V shed 2 bases and J shed 6 bases, with 10 bases lying between them. Germline lookup yields CDR1 SGHVS and CDR2 FQNEAQ. The length of the CDR3 is 13 residues. The CDR3 DNA reads TGTGCCAGCAGCTTATCACAGGGAAATGGCTACACCTTC. Its translation is CASSLSQGNGYTF.

The chain combines TRBV21-1 with TRBJ2-7; the table's D call TRBD1 went unverified against the DNA. TRBV21-1 is a documented pseudogene. The CDR3 sequence is 15 residues long. CDR3 coding DNA: TGTGCCCAGCACCTCGCAGGACAGGGAGCCTACGAGCAGTACTTC. Translation: CAQHLAGQGAYEQYF.

The chain is built from TRBV3-1 and TRBJ2-1; D gene uncertain. The DNA end lines up better with TRBJ2-7; the J call may be wrong. The CDR3 contains 16 residues. CDR1 is LGHDT and CDR2 is YNNKEL in the germline V gene (reference sequence). The CDR3 here is CASSQDGSERTDEQYF. CDR3 nucleotide sequence: TGTGCCAGCAGCCAAGATGGGTCTGAAAGGACCGACGAGCAGTACTTC.

This chain links TRBV25-1 with TRBJ2-1; 11 nucleotides match TRBD2. CDR3 size: 20 residues. CDR1 and CDR2 (germline): MGHDK, SYGVNS. The V gene end was trimmed by 9 bases and the J gene end by 0 bases; junction bases not matched to a gene: 19. CDR3 coding DNA: TGTGCCAGTAGGCCGTTCGGGCAGGGGACTAGCGGACGCTCCTACAATGAGCAGTTCTTC. This sequence encodes CASRPFGQGTSGRSYNEQFF.

About this clonotype itself: A read error may account for a junction end that differs from germline. V is TRBV4-2 and J is TRBJ2-1; perhaps TRBD1 as D (6 bases). Germline V CDR1 and CDR2: LGHNA, YNFKEQ. The CDR3 is 14 residues long. The CDR3 DNA is TGTGCCAGCAGCCAGCCAGGGGTTTACAGTGAGCAGTTCTTC. Its protein product is CASSQPGVYSEQFF.

The chain recombines TRBV7-2 with TRBJ1-2; TRBD1 matches at 9 bases. Germline lookup yields CDR1 SGHTA and CDR2 FQGNSA. The V segment lost 5 bases and the J segment 9 bases; nucleotides outside the gene matches: 7. The CDR3 is made up of 13 amino acids. Written as DNA, the CDR3 is TGTGCCAGCAGCATATCCGGACAGGGGAGCTACACCTTC. As protein: CASSISGQGSYTF.

This sequence joins TRBV6-5 and TRBJ1-6; the match to TRBD1 covers 9 bases. CDR3 size: 14 residues. The germline V gene has CDR1 MNHEY and CDR2 SVGAGI. V gave up 6 bases and J gave up 10 bases; unmatched junction bases: 7. The CDR3 nucleotides are TGTGCCAGCAGGACAACAGGGGGCCGGTCACCCCTCCACTTT. It is translated as CASRTTGGRSPLHF.

The V and J genes are TRBV20-1 and TRBJ2-1, with TRBD2 matching over 9 bases. With V trimmed by 3 bases and J by 4 bases, 19 bases remained unmatched. Per the germline V gene, CDR1 is DFQATT and CDR2 is SNEGSKA (reference sequence). The length of the CDR3 is 19 residues. As DNA, the CDR3 is TGCAGTGCTAGTGAGCTTATACAGGCGCGGGAGGGCCCTTACAATGAGCAGTTCTTC. Translating gives CSASELIQAREGPYNEQFF.

V is TRBV30 and J is TRBJ1-5; D is uncertain. This CDR3 region has 10 residues. The germline V gene encodes CDR1 GTSNPN and CDR2 SVGIG (reference sequence). The germline V and J ends were trimmed by 0 bases and 7 bases, with 1 base remaining between them. For the CDR3, the DNA is TGTGCCTGGAGTGTACAGCCCCAGCATTTT. Its translation is CAWSVQPQHF.

J is TRBJ2-1 and V is TRBV20-1; D not resolved. The better agreement between TRBJ2-7 and the DNA end casts doubt on the J call. The CDR3 sequence is 13 residues long. Germline-derived CDR1 and CDR2 are DFQATT and SNEGSKA (reference sequence). The CDR3 DNA follows: TGCAGTGCTAGGTTGGTAGCATCGGGCGAGCAGTACTTC. As protein: CSARLVASGEQYF.

The rearrangement uses TRBV11-1 and TRBJ1-6; D call uncertain. Germline assignment: CDR1 SGHAT and CDR2 FQDESV (reference sequence). The CDR3 totals 15 residues. V lost 4 bases, J lost 7 bases, and 14 bases lay in between. CDR3 amino acids: CASSSYERKNSPLHF. The CDR3 DNA is TGTGCCAGCAGCTCCTACGAAAGGAAGAATTCACCCCTCCACTTT.

The count of this clonotype is one. The chain combines TRBV11-3 with TRBJ2-3, with 7 positions matching TRBD2. With V trimmed by 1 base and J by 1 base, 8 bases remained unmatched. The germline V gene has CDR1 SGHNT and CDR2 YENEEA. The CDR3 is 17 residues long. CDR3 coding DNA: TGTGCCAGCAGCTTAGCTTACGGCGGGAGTGGCACAGATACGCAGTATTTT. Translation: CASSLAYGGSGTDTQYF.